A single sample gave rise to the 19 T cell receptor beta chains below, sequenced in a study of blood T cells in healthy people across ages. For the second PCR, which ran for about 6 to 11 cycles, a sample-barcoded 5' primer and a J-beta primer mix were used. TCRdb re-derived calls from the 5' RACE reads in MiXCR, one entry per CDR3 protein. The table has about 640,000 distinct CDR3 sequences, roughly three fifths seen once. The sample taken for sequencing was blood. These receptors originate from a man aged 60 to 69 in good health.

This sequence joins TRBV7-9 and TRBJ2-1; D might be TRBD2 (7 bases). V lost 4 bases, J lost 3 bases, and 19 bases lay in between. Germline lookup yields CDR1 SEHNR and CDR2 FQNEAQ (reference sequence). This CDR3 is 17 amino acids long. The CDR3 loop is CASSSQGRGLHYNEQFF. CDR3 sequence (DNA): TGTGCCAGCAGCTCCCAGGGGCGGGGGCTTCACTACAATGAGCAGTTCTTC.

The chain uses TRBV6-1 and TRBJ2-7; 7 bases line up with TRBD1. Germline V gene sequence: CDR1 MNHNS, CDR2 SASEGT. V dropped 6 bases and J dropped 10; count of bases not matched to a gene: 12. CDR3 length: 13 residues. The CDR3 reads CASSLDRVGGQYF. The CDR3 bases are TGTGCCAGCAGCCTCGACAGGGTTGGTGGTCAGTACTTC.

This clonotype came up once. The chain joins TRBV6-5 to TRBJ2-7; TRBD1 aligns across 9 bases. The DNA end lines up better with TRBJ2-1; the J call may be wrong. CDR3 length equals 14 residues. Germline CDR1 MNHEY, CDR2 SVGAGI. CDR3 sequence reads: CASSSGTGRSEQFF. DNA of the CDR3: TGTGCCAGCAGTTCCGGGACAGGGCGTTCTGAGCAGTTCTTC.

This clonotype was detected only once. The chain uses TRBV20-1 and TRBJ2-5; 10 positions match TRBD1. The last part of the DNA fits TRBJ2-7 better; the J call may be wrong. Per germline, CDR1 DFQATT and CDR2 SNEGSKA (reference sequence). This CDR3 has 16 amino acids. The CDR3 here is CSAPRTGGGKAFEQYF. The CDR3 DNA is TGCAGTGCCCCGAGGACAGGGGGTGGAAAGGCATTCGAGCAGTACTTC.

This clonotype was observed a handful of times. The V and J genes are TRBV5-5 and TRBJ1-4; 9 positions match TRBD1. The V gene's germline CDR1 is SGHKS and CDR2 YYEKEE (reference sequence). The CDR3 length is 13 residues. With 3 bases clipped from V and 6 bases from J, the junction kept 0 bases outside the gene matches. The CDR3 nucleotides read TGTGCCAGCAGCTGGACAGGGGATGAAAAACTGTTTTTT. This codes for CASSWTGDEKLFF.

The genes are TRBV29-1 and TRBJ2-3, with D unclear. The CDR3 covers 12 residues. Trimming shortened V by 5 bases and J by 7 bases, and 13 bases separated the two germline ends. Germline values: CDR1 SQVTM, CDR2 ANQGSEA. DNA for the CDR3: TGCAGCGTTTTCACACTGGGAAATACGCAGTATTTT. It translates to CSVFTLGNTQYF.

CDR3 bases: TGCAGTGCTAGCGGACAGGGGGTTAACAATGAGCAGTTCTTC. Encoded protein: CSASGQGVNNEQFF. This sequence joins TRBV20-1 and TRBJ2-1; 10 bases are a match to TRBD1. Germline lookup yields CDR1 DFQATT and CDR2 SNEGSKA (reference sequence). This CDR3 comprises 14 residues. V shed 3 bases and J 5 bases; nucleotides not matched to a gene: 4.

This chain uses TRBV20-1 with TRBJ2-7; D is possibly TRBD2 (5 bases). CDR3 length: 12 amino acids. Looked up from germline, CDR1 is DFQATT and CDR2 is SNEGSKA (reference sequence). V lost 3 bases to trimming and J lost 3 bases, with 9 bases between them. As DNA, the CDR3 is TGCAGTGCTAGTCGGGAAATCTACGAGCAGTACTTC. Translation: CSASREIYEQYF.

The V and J genes are TRBV2 and TRBJ2-3; D uncertain. This CDR3 has 12 amino acids. Germline loops: CDR1 SNHLY, CDR2 FYNNEI. Trimming removed 0 bases at V and 9 bases at J, with 7 bases between. The CDR3 sequence: CASSEARRTQYF. CDR3 nucleotide sequence: TGTGCCAGCAGTGAAGCGCGAAGGACGCAGTATTTT. Looking up the rest from reference TRBV2 and TRBJ2-3 gives the full variable domain: EPEVTQTPSHQVTQMGQEVILRCVPISNHLYFYWYRQILGQKVEFLVSFYNNEISEKSEIFDDQFSVERPDGSNFTLKIRSTKLEDSAMYFCASSEARRTQYFGPGTRLTVL.

This rearrangement joins TRBV5-1 to TRBJ2-5, with TRBD2 identical over 7 bases. The CDR3 totals 15 residues. Germline V gene sequence: CDR1 SGHRS, CDR2 YFSETQ. The V gene end was trimmed by 4 bases and the J gene end by 5 bases; junction bases not matched to a gene: 11. Here the CDR3 reads CASSRNPTSWETQYF. The CDR3 DNA follows: TGCGCCAGCAGCCGAAATCCGACTAGCTGGGAGACCCAGTACTTC.

J is TRBJ1-2 and V is TRBV20-1; 8 bases match TRBD1. Germline V gene data show CDR1 as DFQATT and CDR2 as SNEGSKA (reference sequence). The CDR3 runs to 14 residues. Trimming took 0 bases from V and 3 from J; bases not matched to a gene: 3. CDR3 in DNA: TGCAGTGCTAGAGACGACAGGGGTTACTATGGCTACACCTTC. Translation gives CSARDDRGYYGYTF.

This clonotype was counted a few times. Germline and junction disagree at one end, which may indicate a read error. The chain is built from TRBV10-3 and TRBJ1-4; D remains unclear. The CDR3 runs 13 residues. Germline V gives CDR1 ENHRY, CDR2 SYGVKD. The CDR3 sequence: CAISEIGNEELFF. The DNA of the CDR3 is TGTGCCATCAGTGAGATCGGTAATGAAGAACTGTTTTTT.

This clonotype was recorded at least ten times. V gene TRBV29-1 combines with J gene TRBJ2-1; 13 bases line up with TRBD2. CDR1 is SQVTM and CDR2 is ANQGSEA in the germline V gene. V lost 7 bases and J lost 8; bases outside the gene matches: 8. The CDR3 covers 14 residues. CDR3 sequence: CSALTSGGAHEQFF. In DNA form, the CDR3 reads TGCAGCGCCCTTACTAGCGGGGGGGCACATGAGCAGTTCTTC.

This chain links TRBV20-1 with TRBJ2-7; 8 positions agree with TRBD2. Germline V gives CDR1 DFQATT, CDR2 SNEGSKA (reference sequence). Trimming cost V 3 bases and J 3 bases; bases outside gene matches: 7. The CDR3 is 14 amino acids. CDR3: CSASFSGVDYEQYF. DNA for the CDR3: TGCAGTGCTAGCTTTAGCGGGGTAGACTACGAGCAGTACTTC.

DNA of the CDR3: TGTGCCAGCAGCTTTGGCGGGGGGGCCTTGAATGAGCAGTTCTTC. Its protein is CASSFGGGALNEQFF. The chain combines TRBV5-4 with TRBJ2-1, with TRBD2 identical over 9 bases. CDR3 length: 15 amino acids. Losses at the gene ends were 2 bases for V and 7 bases for J; bases not matched to a gene: 7. Germline CDR1 reads SGHNT; CDR2 reads YYREEE (reference sequence).

In this sample, this clonotype turned up a few times. The chain joins TRBV3-1 to TRBJ2-5, with 8 bases lining up with TRBD1. After removal of 3 bases from V and 4 bases from J, the junction contained 4 bases not matched to a gene. The CDR3 is 14 residues long. Germline V CDR1 and CDR2: LGHDT, YNNKEL (reference sequence). The CDR3 loop is CASSQWTGRETQYF. CDR3 sequence (DNA): TGTGCCAGCAGCCAGTGGACAGGGAGAGAGACCCAGTACTTC.

This clonotype has a handful of counts. The V gene is TRBV29-1, the J gene TRBJ2-1; 8 bases fit TRBD2. The J call may be mistaken, given a closer DNA end match to TRBJ2-7. The CDR3 is 12 amino acids. Germline V gene sequence: CDR1 SQVTM, CDR2 ANQGSEA. CDR3 coding DNA: TGCAGCTCCGAGCGGGGGTACAATGAGCAGTACTTC. Amino acids: CSSERGYNEQYF.

This clonotype was observed a handful of times. This sequence joins TRBV6-5 and TRBJ2-2, with TRBD1 matching over 8 bases. V shed 5 bases, J shed 1 base, and the junction held 3 bases outside the gene matches. The CDR3 consists of 15 residues. Germline V lookup: CDR1 MNHEY, CDR2 SVGAGI. CDR3 sequence reads: CASSRGTGNTGELFF. The CDR3, as DNA: TGTGCCAGCAGTCGAGGGACAGGGAACACCGGGGAGCTGTTTTTT.

CDR3 bases: TGTGCCAGCAGTTTCACTAGCGCCTCCTACAATGAGCAGTTCTTC. It codes for CASSFTSASYNEQFF. The chain employs TRBV7-2 and TRBJ2-1; 7 bases match TRBD2. The CDR3 is made up of 15 amino acids. CDR1 is SGHTA, CDR2 FQGNSA, per germline. After removal of 6 bases from V and 0 bases from J, the junction contained 5 bases not matched to a gene.